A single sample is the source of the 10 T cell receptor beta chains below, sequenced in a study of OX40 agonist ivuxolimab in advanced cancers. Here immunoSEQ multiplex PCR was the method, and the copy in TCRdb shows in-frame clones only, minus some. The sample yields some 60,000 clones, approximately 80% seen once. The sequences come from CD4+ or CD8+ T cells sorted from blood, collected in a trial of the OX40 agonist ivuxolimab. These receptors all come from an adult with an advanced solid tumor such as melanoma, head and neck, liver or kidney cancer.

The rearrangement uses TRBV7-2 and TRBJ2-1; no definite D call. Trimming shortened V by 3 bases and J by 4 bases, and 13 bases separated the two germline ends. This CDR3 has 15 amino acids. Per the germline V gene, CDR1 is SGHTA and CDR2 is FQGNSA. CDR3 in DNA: TGTGCCAGCAGCTTCGGACCACGGCAATACAATGAGCAGTTCTTC. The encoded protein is CASSFGPRQYNEQFF.

As DNA, the CDR3 is TGTGCCAGCTCACCCGGGGCGGATGAAAAACTGTTTTTT. This codes for CASSPGADEKLFF. The gene calls are TRBV18 and TRBJ1-4, with D possibly TRBD1 on 5 matching bases. Per the germline V gene, CDR1 is KGHSH and CDR2 is LQKENI. Trimming left V 3 bases short and J 6 bases short, with 8 bases between. CDR3 length: 13 amino acids.

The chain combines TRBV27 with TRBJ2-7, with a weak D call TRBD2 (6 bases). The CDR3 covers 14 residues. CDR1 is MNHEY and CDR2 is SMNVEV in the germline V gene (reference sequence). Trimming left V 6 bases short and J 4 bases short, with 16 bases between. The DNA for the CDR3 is TGTGCCAGCAGGCGAGTAGCGGTACCTTACGAGCAGTACTTC. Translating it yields CASRRVAVPYEQYF.

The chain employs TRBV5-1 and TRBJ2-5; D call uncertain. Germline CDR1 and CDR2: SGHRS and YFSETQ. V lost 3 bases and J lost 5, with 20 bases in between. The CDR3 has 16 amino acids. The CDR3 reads CASSWSPGQSGETQYF. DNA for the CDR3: TGCGCCAGCAGCTGGTCCCCTGGGCAATCTGGGGAGACCCAGTACTTC. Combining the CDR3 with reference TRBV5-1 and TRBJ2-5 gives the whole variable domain KAGVTQTPRYLIKTRGQQVTLSCSPISGHRSVSWYQQTPGQGLQFLFEYFSETQRNKGNFPGRFSGRQFSNSRSEMNVSTLELGDSALYLCASSWSPGQSGETQYFGPGTRLLVL.

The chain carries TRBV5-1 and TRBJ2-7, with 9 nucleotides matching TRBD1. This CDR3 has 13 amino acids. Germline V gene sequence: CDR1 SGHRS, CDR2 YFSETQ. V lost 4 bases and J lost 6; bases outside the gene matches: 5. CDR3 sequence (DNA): TGCGCCAGCAGCCCGAGACAGGGGGGCGAGCAGTACGTC. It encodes CASSPRQGGEQYV.

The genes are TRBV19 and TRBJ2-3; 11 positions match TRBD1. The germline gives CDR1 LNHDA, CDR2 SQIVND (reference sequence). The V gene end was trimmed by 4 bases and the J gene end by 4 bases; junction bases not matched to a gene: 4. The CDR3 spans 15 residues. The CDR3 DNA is TGTGCCAGTAGTAGGCCGGGACAGGGGGCAGATACGCAGTATTTT. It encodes CASSRPGQGADTQYF.

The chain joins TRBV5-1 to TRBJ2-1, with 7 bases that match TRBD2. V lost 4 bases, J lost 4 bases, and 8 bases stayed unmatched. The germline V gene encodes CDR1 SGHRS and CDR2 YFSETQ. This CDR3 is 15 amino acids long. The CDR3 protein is CASSARGSLYNEQFF. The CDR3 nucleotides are TGCGCCAGCAGCGCTCGCGGGAGTTTATACAATGAGCAGTTCTTC. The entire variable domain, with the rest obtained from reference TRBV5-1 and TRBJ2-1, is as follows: KAGVTQTPRYLIKTRGQQVTLSCSPISGHRSVSWYQQTPGQGLQFLFEYFSETQRNKGNFPGRFSGRQFSNSRSEMNVSTLELGDSALYLCASSARGSLYNEQFFGPGTRLTVL.

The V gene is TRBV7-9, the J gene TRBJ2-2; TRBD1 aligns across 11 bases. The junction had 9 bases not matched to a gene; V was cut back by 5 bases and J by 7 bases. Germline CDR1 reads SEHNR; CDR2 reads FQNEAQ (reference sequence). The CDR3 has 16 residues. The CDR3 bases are TGTGCCAGCAGCCTACCTGGACAGGGGGCGGACGGGGAGCTGTTTTTT. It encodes CASSLPGQGADGELFF.

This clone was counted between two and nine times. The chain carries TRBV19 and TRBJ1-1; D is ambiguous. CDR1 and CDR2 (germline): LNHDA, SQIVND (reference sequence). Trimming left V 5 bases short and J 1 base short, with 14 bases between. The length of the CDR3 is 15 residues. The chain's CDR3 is CASSSSDGGNTEAFF. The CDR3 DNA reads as TGTGCCAGTAGTTCCTCAGACGGTGGGAACACTGAAGCTTTCTTT. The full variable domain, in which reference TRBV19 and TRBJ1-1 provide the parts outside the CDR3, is DGGITQSPKYLFRKEGQNVTLSCEQNLNHDAMYWYRQDPGQGLRLIYYSQIVNDFQKGDIAEGYSVSREKKESFPLTVTSAQKNPTAFYLCASSSSDGGNTEAFFGQGTRLTVV.

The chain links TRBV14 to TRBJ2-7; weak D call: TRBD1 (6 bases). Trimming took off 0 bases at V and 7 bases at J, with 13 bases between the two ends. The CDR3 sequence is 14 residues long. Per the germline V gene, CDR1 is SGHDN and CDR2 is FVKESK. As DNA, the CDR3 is TGTGCCAGCAGCCAAGATGTTATAGGGGGAGAGCAGTACGTC. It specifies CASSQDVIGGEQYV.